In its sample, the clone carrying this TCR beta chain was seen a few times. Antigen: not known. TCRdb redid the calling of the 5' RACE reads with MiXCR, one entry per CDR3 protein. Of 450,000 to 650,000 distinct CDR3 sequences in the sample, 13% are singletons; the top ten hold over 11%. The CDR3 sequence is 13 residues long. CDR1 and CDR2 (germline): LGHNA, YSLEER. Trimming left V 1 base short and J 7 bases short, with 10 bases between. The sample originates from a study of T cells after yellow fever vaccination. About the study: It was SMART-Seq v4 Ultra Low Input that prepared the fractions with low cell numbers. General study points: One caveat is that FACS-sorted repertoires could contain abundant clonotypes contaminating from the bulk population.

This receptor was identified in a man younger than 45 who received the YFV17D yellow fever vaccine. The chain is built from TRBV4-3 and TRBJ1-2; D is uncertain. Sequencing was performed on PBMCs, taken on the day of the yellow fever booster vaccination. In DNA form, the CDR3 reads TGCGCCAGCAGCCAAGTGGTACACTCTGGCTACACCTTC. Translation: CASSQVVHSGYTF.